These 8 T cell receptor beta chains were all obtained from the same sample, sequenced in a study of T cells after posttransplantation cyclophosphamide. Measured with immunoSEQ multiplex PCR; TCRdb has only the in-frame clones, and not every one. The sample has approximately 25,000 clones, none seen only once. Busulfan-fludarabine conditioning, marrow transplant, and cyclophosphamide on days +3 and +4 were administered. The source was PBMCs, collected after allogeneic stem cell transplant with posttransplant cyclophosphamide. The receptors shown here come from a male patient younger than 30 who received an allogeneic stem cell transplant from a related donor, was CMV-positive, and had no GVHD. Some T cells may possibly be graft donor cells.

In its sample, this clone was seen many times. The chain links TRBV2 to TRBJ2-2, with 7 nucleotides matching TRBD2. This CDR3 is built from 13 residues. V was pared by 7 bases and J by 6 bases, with 5 bases of the junction left unmatched. CDR1 and CDR2 from the germline V gene are SNHLY and FYNNEI. CDR3 amino acids: CASNPTSAGELFF. The CDR3 region has the DNA TGTGCCAGCAACCCAACTAGCGCCGGGGAGCTGTTTTTT.

This clone was found many times. DNA for the CDR3: TGTGCCAGCAGCTTGAAGGAGGGGGGGGTTCCTAACTATGGCTACACCTTC. It translates to CASSLKEGGVPNYGYTF. This chain connects TRBV5-5 to TRBJ1-2; maybe TRBD1 (6 bases). The ends were cut back, 1 base at V and 0 bases at J, with 16 bases in the middle. The CDR3 covers 17 residues. CDR1 and CDR2 from the germline V gene are SGHKS and YYEKEE (reference sequence).

This clone was seen at least ten times. The chain employs TRBV4-1 and TRBJ2-1; D is possibly TRBD2 (5 bases). CDR3 length: 16 residues. The germline gives CDR1 MGHRA, CDR2 YSYEKL. Trimming took off 1 base at V and 0 bases at J, with 10 bases between the two ends. CDR3: CASSQGSTSSYNEQFF. CDR3 DNA: TGCGCCAGCAGCCAAGGGTCCACTAGCTCCTACAATGAGCAGTTCTTC.

This clone came up many times. The chain has TRBV9 and TRBJ2-3, with 7 bases that match TRBD2. Per the germline V gene, CDR1 is SGDLS and CDR2 is YYNGEE. Losses at the gene ends were 0 bases for V and 3 bases for J; bases not matched to a gene: 7. The CDR3 totals 16 residues. The CDR3 loop is CASSVDGGSWTDTQYF. The CDR3 DNA is TGTGCCAGCAGCGTAGACGGCGGGAGCTGGACAGATACGCAGTATTTT.

This clone was observed a few times. The chain recombines TRBV9 with TRBJ2-1, with 10 nucleotides matching TRBD2. Per germline, CDR1 SGDLS and CDR2 YYNGEE. V lost 6 bases and J lost 9; bases outside the gene matches: 9. The length of the CDR3 is 14 residues. The CDR3 here is CASTPSGRVSEQFF. DNA for the CDR3: TGTGCCAGCACCCCTAGCGGGAGAGTGAGTGAGCAGTTCTTC.

This clone was recorded many times. The CDR3 DNA reads as TGCGCCAGCAGCTTCGCGGGGATCGGCAATGAGCAGTTCTTC. Its protein is CASSFAGIGNEQFF. The chain has TRBV5-1 and TRBJ2-1; the D gene is possibly TRBD2 (6 bases). The CDR3 length is 14 residues. Germline loops: CDR1 SGHRS, CDR2 YFSETQ. The ends were cut back, 2 bases at V and 6 bases at J, with 12 bases in the middle. Full variable domain (rest looked up from reference TRBV5-1 and TRBJ2-1): KAGVTQTPRYLIKTRGQQVTLSCSPISGHRSVSWYQQTPGQGLQFLFEYFSETQRNKGNFPGRFSGRQFSNSRSEMNVSTLELGDSALYLCASSFAGIGNEQFFGPGTRLTVL.

This clone was detected many times. CDR3 sequence reads: CASSQDSLERETQYF. The CDR3 region has the DNA TGTGCCAGCAGCCAAGATAGCCTGGAACGGGAGACCCAGTACTTC. The chain joins TRBV4-2 to TRBJ2-5; no firm D call. This CDR3 comprises 15 residues. V was pared by 0 bases and J by 5 bases, with 13 bases between. Germline CDR1 and CDR2: LGHNA and YNFKEQ.

This clone was counted at least ten times. This chain links TRBV6-1 with TRBJ1-2, with D tentatively TRBD1 (5 bases). This CDR3 is 14 amino acids long. Germline lookup yields CDR1 MNHNS and CDR2 SASEGT. Trimming took off 7 bases at V and 8 bases at J, with 20 bases between the two ends. In nucleotides, the CDR3 is TGTGCCAGCACCACCGGGACCTATGCGGGAGGCTACACCTTC. This sequence encodes CASTTGTYAGGYTF.